This TCR beta chain is drawn from a study of cytomegalovirus exposure and HLA in healthy donors. General study points: TCR beta sequences numbering fewer than 20,000 were associated with HLA alleles at 0.05 false discovery rate in a later analysis. Researchers had no immune exposure information except CMV serostatus available.

As for this clone: Its target is not known.

Healthy people donating bone marrow made up the donors. The PCR had 60 Vbeta and 13 Jbeta primers. Assay used: immunoSEQ multiplex PCR; TCRdb lists only in-frame clones, some missing. The sample yields 170,000 or so clones, roughly 78% seen once. The receptor was isolated from a woman in her forties in good health and CMV-seronegative. Input material: PBMCs.

The CDR3: CASSLSDRGYEQYF. In DNA, the CDR3 is TGTGCCAGCAGTTTATCCGACAGGGGGTACGAGCAGTACTTC. This rearrangement joins TRBV28 to TRBJ2-7; 9 nucleotides agree with TRBD1. V was pared by 1 base and J by 4 bases, with 2 bases of the junction left unmatched. The CDR3 runs 14 residues. Germline V lookup: CDR1 MDHEN, CDR2 SYDVKM.